The 2 T cell receptor beta chains in this list originate from one sample, sequenced in a study of cytomegalovirus exposure and HLA in healthy donors. The PCR contained 60 Vbeta and 13 Jbeta primers. Data came from immunoSEQ multiplex PCR; TCRdb stores just in-frame clones and leaves some out. The data hold approximately 75,000 clones, with 65% to 70% observed a single time. The sequencing input was PBMCs. These receptors were obtained from a man aged 40-50 years in good health and CMV-seropositive.

The chain recombines TRBV10-1 with TRBJ1-5; D gene uncertain. Germline-derived CDR1 and CDR2 are WNHNN and SYGVQD (reference sequence). The germline V and J ends were trimmed by 6 bases and 6 bases, with 9 bases remaining between them. The CDR3 consists of 12 residues. The CDR3 loop reads CASRAGSQPQHF. CDR3 DNA sequence: TGCGCCAGCAGAGCCGGGAGTCAGCCCCAGCATTTT.

V usage is TRBV2 and J usage is TRBJ1-2; possibly TRBD1 for D (6 bases). Germline CDR1 is SNHLY and CDR2 is FYNNEI. The CDR3 sequence is 13 residues long. Trimming removed 0 bases from V and 8 bases from J, with 10 bases in between. The CDR3 DNA reads as TGTGCCAGCAGTGAAGCCCAGGGGTCCGGCTACACCTTC. Amino acid sequence: CASSEAQGSGYTF.